The T cell receptor beta chain described here comes from a study of neurological immune-mediated disorders. At least ten counts were recorded for this clonotype. One entry per CDR3 protein, called by TCRdb with MiXCR from the 5' RACE reads. This table has 45,000 to 70,000 distinct CDR3 sequences, over 4% appearing once. The CDR3 sequence is 16 residues long. Germline V gene data show CDR1 as SGHRS and CDR2 as YFSETQ. Trimming took 5 bases from V and 0 from J; bases not matched to a gene: 5. This TCR was recovered from a man in his forties or fifties with multiple sclerosis. The V and J genes are TRBV5-1 and TRBJ2-1; 10 bases map to TRBD2. Sequenced material: PBMCs. CDR3 protein: CASRFSGGSSYNEQFF. CDR3 nucleotide sequence: TGCGCCAGCAGGTTTAGCGGGGGGTCCTCCTACAATGAGCAGTTCTTC. The full variable domain, completed using reference TRBV5-1 and TRBJ2-1, is KAGVTQTPRYLIKTRGQQVTLSCSPISGHRSVSWYQQTPGQGLQFLFEYFSETQRNKGNFPGRFSGRQFSNSRSEMNVSTLELGDSALYLCASRFSGGSSYNEQFFGPGTRLTVL.